This TCR beta chain originates from a study of T cell responses to AZD1222 COVID-19 vaccine. Study in general: Recipients boosted at about 4 weeks or about 12 weeks are pooled.

Generated by immunoSEQ multiplex PCR, the TCRdb table keeps only in-frame clones and is missing some. The repertoire holds about 100,000 clones, with around 90% as singletons. Looked up from germline, CDR1 is SGHNT and CDR2 is YYREEE (reference sequence). With 0 bases clipped from V and 3 bases from J, the junction kept 3 bases outside the gene matches. This CDR3 contains 15 residues. J is TRBJ2-3 and V is TRBV5-4, with 8 bases lining up with TRBD2. The material sequenced was peripheral blood, taken on day 0 of AZD1222 vaccination. The sequence derives from an adult in good health. The CDR3 here is CASSLAGGGTDTQYF. DNA of the CDR3: TGTGCCAGCAGCTTGGCCGGGGGGGGTACAGATACGCAGTATTTT.